One and the same sample provided the 29 T cell receptor beta chains below, sequenced in a study of cytotoxic CD8 clonotypes in ibrutinib-treated CLL. Using immunoSEQ multiplex PCR, the repertoire was profiled, and TCRdb retains in-frame clones only, with some absent. The table lists some 20,000 clones, about three quarters of them singletons. The material sequenced was PBMCs, taken before ibrutinib treatment. Receptor source: a human donor with chronic lymphocytic leukemia.

This clone came up once. V and J are TRBV5-1 and TRBJ1-1; TRBD1 is a possible D gene (6 bases). The CDR3 runs to 15 residues. V shed 6 bases and J shed 0 bases, with 15 bases lying between them. The germline CDR1 and CDR2 sequences are SGHRS and YFSETQ. This CDR3 is CASTKGDGVNTEAFF. DNA for the CDR3: TGCGCCAGCACAAAGGGGGACGGCGTGAACACTGAAGCTTTCTTT.

V gene TRBV9 combines with J gene TRBJ2-1; 10 positions agree with TRBD1. After removal of 4 bases from V and 5 bases from J, the junction contained 9 bases not matched to a gene. The CDR3 contains 16 residues. Germline CDR1 reads SGDLS; CDR2 reads YYNGEE. The CDR3 sequence: CASSPGQGILNNEQFF. As DNA, the CDR3 is TGTGCCAGCAGCCCGGGACAGGGGATTCTAAACAATGAGCAGTTCTTC.

This chain links TRBV5-6 with TRBJ2-7; 13 nucleotides line up with TRBD2. The CDR3 runs 15 residues. In germline, CDR1 is SGHDT, CDR2 YYEEEE. Trimming cost V 4 bases and J 2 bases; bases outside gene matches: 3. CDR3 sequence reads: CASSRGLAGTYEQYF. CDR3 nucleotides: TGTGCCAGCAGCAGGGGACTAGCGGGAACCTACGAGCAGTACTTC.

This chain connects TRBV5-1 to TRBJ2-1; 7 bases align to TRBD1. CDR1 SGHRS and CDR2 YFSETQ come from the germline V gene. Germline trimming cut 3 bases from V and 8 bases from J; bases unmatched to any gene: 8. The CDR3 length is 14 residues. CDR3 bases: TGCGCCAGCAGCTCGGGACAGCCTGGGGATGAGCAGTTCTTC. It translates to CASSSGQPGDEQFF.

The chain joins TRBV30 to TRBJ2-3; weak D call: TRBD1 (6 bases). The CDR3 spans 15 residues. Between the trimmed V and J ends, which lost 2 bases and 0 bases, there was a span of 12 bases. Germline lookup yields CDR1 GTSNPN and CDR2 SVGIG (reference sequence). CDR3 nucleotides: TGTGCCTGGAGTCGGACAGATACTAGCACAGATACGCAGTATTTT. This sequence encodes CAWSRTDTSTDTQYF.

This chain uses TRBV19 with TRBJ1-6; D is unresolved. The CDR3 has 12 residues. Per the germline V gene, CDR1 is LNHDA and CDR2 is SQIVND (reference sequence). Trimming took off 1 base at V and 11 bases at J, with 6 bases between the two ends. The CDR3 here is CASSIGGPPLHF. For the CDR3, the DNA is TGTGCCAGTAGTATAGGAGGACCACCCCTCCACTTT.

The chain couples TRBV5-1 to TRBJ2-2; 9 positions agree with TRBD1. V gave up 0 bases and J gave up 2 bases; unmatched junction bases: 2. This CDR3 comprises 16 residues. Per germline, CDR1 SGHRS and CDR2 YFSETQ. CDR3 sequence: CASSLGDRVNTGELFF. In DNA form, the CDR3 reads TGCGCCAGCAGCTTGGGGGACAGGGTTAACACCGGGGAGCTGTTTTTT.

The chain is built from TRBV7-9 and TRBJ1-3; D might be TRBD1 (6 bases). Germline lookup yields CDR1 SEHNR and CDR2 FQNEAQ (reference sequence). This CDR3 comprises 12 residues. V was cut by 4 bases and J by 6 bases, with 7 bases left in between. CDR3 DNA: TGTGCCAGCAGCTCAGGGGAAAACACCATATATTTT. It specifies CASSSGENTIYF.

The chain couples TRBV5-1 to TRBJ2-3, with TRBD1 identical over 7 bases. Germline V CDR1 and CDR2: SGHRS, YFSETQ. CDR3 length equals 15 residues. The junction had 6 bases not matched to a gene; V was cut back by 4 bases and J by 1 base. This CDR3 reads CASSQRTGGTDTQYF. The CDR3 DNA is TGCGCCAGCAGCCAAAGGACAGGCGGCACAGATACGCAGTATTTT. Drawing the rest from reference TRBV5-1 and TRBJ2-3, the complete variable domain is KAGVTQTPRYLIKTRGQQVTLSCSPISGHRSVSWYQQTPGQGLQFLFEYFSETQRNKGNFPGRFSGRQFSNSRSEMNVSTLELGDSALYLCASSQRTGGTDTQYFGPGTRLTVL.

The chain links TRBV30 to TRBJ2-2; 7 bases agree with TRBD1. V was clipped by 7 bases and J by 7 bases; unmatched bases: 12. The germline V gene encodes CDR1 GTSNPN and CDR2 SVGIG (reference sequence). This CDR3 contains 14 residues. CDR3 amino acids: CASYSQGPGGELFF. The CDR3 DNA reads as TGTGCCTCGTACTCACAGGGGCCTGGCGGGGAGCTGTTTTTT.

J is TRBJ1-3 and V is TRBV7-6; no definite D call. Per germline, CDR1 SGHVS and CDR2 FNYEAQ. V was shortened by 5 bases and J by 6 bases, with 23 bases between the two germline ends. This CDR3 is built from 17 residues. The CDR3 region is CASSPAADYTIPNTIYF. DNA for the CDR3: TGTGCCAGCAGCCCCGCTGCGGATTATACTATTCCAAACACCATATATTTT.

The chain combines TRBV2 with TRBJ2-1; 10 bases fit TRBD1. Unmatched junction bases numbered 2, after V lost 9 bases and J lost 3 bases. CDR1 and CDR2 (germline): SNHLY, FYNNEI. This CDR3 has 13 residues. The CDR3 here is CARRDRGYNEQFF. The CDR3 DNA reads as TGTGCCAGACGGGACAGGGGCTACAATGAGCAGTTCTTC.

The rearrangement uses TRBV19 and TRBJ1-1; no definite D call. With 8 bases removed from V and 9 bases from J, the gap between germline ends came to 13 bases. The germline CDR1 and CDR2 sequences are LNHDA and SQIVND (reference sequence). CDR3 length: 11 amino acids. The CDR3: CASGPEIKAFF. The CDR3 DNA follows: TGTGCCAGTGGCCCTGAGATCAAAGCTTTCTTT.

The chain couples TRBV18 to TRBJ1-1, with D uncertain. This CDR3 has 13 amino acids. The germline V and J ends were trimmed by 3 bases and 1 base, with 6 bases remaining between them. Germline values: CDR1 KGHSH, CDR2 LQKENI. The CDR3 DNA reads as TGTGCCAGCTCACCGGGTCAGAACACTGAAGCTTTCTTT. This codes for CASSPGQNTEAFF.

The genes are TRBV27 and TRBJ2-2; no definite D call. V was clipped by 7 bases and J by 5 bases, with 17 bases between them. The V gene's germline CDR1 is MNHEY and CDR2 SMNVEV (reference sequence). The CDR3 sequence is 15 residues long. CDR3 in DNA: TGTGCCAGCACCCTCGACCGGTGGGGTACCGGGGAGCTGTTTTTT. This gives the protein CASTLDRWGTGELFF.

The rearrangement links TRBV30 to TRBJ2-7; 11 positions match TRBD2. Trimming removed 8 bases from V and 4 bases from J; junction bases left unmatched: 16. Germline V gene data show CDR1 as GTSNPN and CDR2 as SVGIG (reference sequence). The length of the CDR3 is 16 residues. Here the CDR3 DNA reads TGTGCCATGGATTATCGGGGGACTAGCGGAAATTACGAGCAGTACTTC. Its protein is CAMDYRGTSGNYEQYF.

In this sample, this clone turned up once. The chain joins TRBV5-8 to TRBJ2-7; D unresolved. Trimming took 0 bases from V and 6 from J, leaving 4 bases between them. Germline V gene data show CDR1 as SGHTS and CDR2 as YDEGEE. The CDR3 loop spans 11 amino acids. The CDR3 DNA follows: TGTGCCAGCAGCTTGGGGGGCGAGCAGTACTTC. This codes for CASSLGGEQYF.

V usage is TRBV9 and J usage is TRBJ2-1; tentatively, D is TRBD1 or TRBD2 (6 bases each). Germline lookup yields CDR1 SGDLS and CDR2 YYNGEE. This CDR3 spans 15 amino acids. Trimming took 4 bases from V and 6 from J, leaving 17 bases between them. CDR3 sequence (DNA): TGTGCCAGCAGCAAAGGGGGGACTCAAATCAATGAGCAGTTCTTC. Translating it yields CASSKGGTQINEQFF.

This clone was found a few times. J is TRBJ2-7 and V is TRBV27; no definite D call. Trimming removed 5 bases from V and 3 bases from J, with 17 bases in between. The CDR3 spans 15 residues. The germline V gene encodes CDR1 MNHEY and CDR2 SMNVEV (reference sequence). The CDR3 region is CASSPNTDTYYEQYF. CDR3 DNA sequence: TGTGCCAGCAGTCCGAACACGGATACCTACTACGAGCAGTACTTC.

In its sample, this clone was seen a few times. Written as DNA, the CDR3 is TGTGCCAGTACCGCGGACAGTTATGGCTACACCTTC. This sequence encodes CASTADSYGYTF. The genes are TRBV19 and TRBJ1-2; possible D gene TRBD1, 6 bases. The CDR3 contains 12 residues. Trimming removed 7 bases from V and 5 bases from J, with 11 bases in between. CDR1 and CDR2 (germline): LNHDA, SQIVND (reference sequence).

This clone has a handful of counts. This chain uses TRBV27 with TRBJ1-2; D gene uncertain. The V end was cut by 5 bases, the J end by 7 bases, with 20 bases between. The CDR3 runs 15 residues. CDR1 is MNHEY and CDR2 is SMNVEV in the germline V gene (reference sequence). The CDR3 protein is CASSPSGGSSFGYTF. In DNA, the CDR3 is TGTGCCAGCAGTCCTTCGGGAGGTTCGTCGTTTGGCTACACCTTC.

The rearrangement joins TRBV18 to TRBJ1-1; D gene ambiguous. V gave up 0 bases and J gave up 11 bases, with 13 bases separating them. The CDR3 is 13 residues long. Germline lookup yields CDR1 KGHSH and CDR2 LQKENI. The CDR3 protein is CASSPPYNSFAFF. The CDR3, as DNA: TGTGCCAGCTCACCACCGTACAATAGCTTCGCTTTCTTT.

V is TRBV4-2 and J is TRBJ2-5, with TRBD2 matching over 12 bases. Germline CDR1 and CDR2: LGHNA and YNFKEQ. The CDR3 sequence is 17 residues long. Germline trimming cut 1 base from V and 5 bases from J; bases unmatched to any gene: 8. CDR3: CASSQGLAGGYSETQYF. The CDR3 coding sequence is TGTGCCAGCAGCCAAGGGCTAGCGGGAGGGTATTCGGAGACCCAGTACTTC.

V is TRBV5-1 and J is TRBJ2-1; 9 bases agree with TRBD1. Germline V lookup: CDR1 SGHRS, CDR2 YFSETQ. The CDR3 is made up of 15 amino acids. Trimming at V came to 3 bases and at J to 7 bases, leaving 8 bases not matched to a gene. CDR3 DNA sequence: TGCGCCAGCAGCTCCCAGAGACAGGGGGGGAATGAGCAGTTCTTC. Encoded protein: CASSSQRQGGNEQFF.

The genes are TRBV18 and TRBJ1-6; no clear D gene. The germline gives CDR1 KGHSH, CDR2 LQKENI. Deletions cut 6 bases from V and 10 bases from J, with 16 bases between. The length of the CDR3 is 14 residues. CDR3 bases: TGTGCCAGCTCGGGCGCTCCGGATTCGTCACCCCTCCACTTT. Translation gives CASSGAPDSSPLHF.

The chain joins TRBV9 to TRBJ1-1, with D perhaps TRBD1 (5 bases). In germline, CDR1 is SGDLS, CDR2 YYNGEE. V lost 2 bases to trimming and J lost 5 bases, with 13 bases between them. The CDR3 is 14 amino acids. The CDR3 spells CASSVSGSATEAFF. The CDR3 DNA sequence: TGTGCCAGCAGCGTGTCAGGGTCGGCTACTGAAGCTTTCTTT.

On this clone itself: The same CDR3 can be traced to other DNA sequences in this sample. This chain links TRBV30 with TRBJ2-7; no reliable D call. The CDR3 has 11 residues. Germline lookup yields CDR1 GTSNPN and CDR2 SVGIG (reference sequence). V lost 2 bases, J lost 0 bases, and 2 bases lay in between. The CDR3 DNA follows: TGTGCCTGGAGTCCCTCCTACGAGCAGTACTTC. Residues: CAWSPSYEQYF.

The rearrangement joins TRBV19 to TRBJ2-4; 7 bases are a match to TRBD1. The V gene's germline CDR1 is LNHDA and CDR2 SQIVND (reference sequence). With 9 bases clipped from V and 9 bases from J, the junction kept 8 bases outside the gene matches. This CDR3 contains 12 residues. The CDR3 protein is CASTQGVSIQYF. CDR3 nucleotide sequence: TGTGCCAGCACTCAGGGGGTGAGCATTCAGTACTTC.

The chain employs TRBV5-1 and TRBJ2-2; 9 bases match TRBD2. CDR1 is SGHRS, CDR2 YFSETQ, per germline. The CDR3 is made up of 16 amino acids. Trimming took 1 base from V and 7 from J; bases not matched to a gene: 8. The CDR3 sequence: CASSLRLAGGVGELFF. The CDR3, as DNA: TGCGCCAGCAGCTTGAGGCTGGCGGGAGGGGTCGGGGAGCTGTTTTTT.